Below, 15 T cell receptor beta chains from the same sample are listed, as sequenced in a study of blood T cells in healthy people across ages. It was with a sample-barcoded 5' primer and a J-beta primer mix that a second PCR of roughly 7 to 12 cycles was run. TCRdb itself ran the 5' RACE reads through MiXCR, one entry per CDR3 protein. The top ten hold more than 6% of the sample, which has roughly 1,700,000 distinct CDR3 sequences, roughly 27% seen once. Material for sequencing was blood. The receptors derive from a woman aged 25 to 39 in good health.

The rearrangement links TRBV20-1 to TRBJ1-2; 7 bases agree with TRBD1. CDR1 is DFQATT, CDR2 SNEGSKA, per germline (reference sequence). CDR3 length: 14 residues. V trimming: 5 bases; J trimming: 4 bases; junction bases outside the gene matches: 10. The DNA for the CDR3 is TGCAGTGCTGGAGGTTTCGGGACAGTCTATGGCTACACCTTC. Its protein product is CSAGGFGTVYGYTF.

The CDR3 sequence: CAIRGGLANEQFF. CDR3 DNA: TGTGCCATCAGAGGTGGGCTAGCCAATGAGCAGTTCTTC. This sequence joins TRBV10-3 and TRBJ2-1; maybe TRBD2 (5 bases). Trimming took off 6 bases at V and 6 bases at J, with 12 bases between the two ends. This CDR3 is 13 amino acids long. Per the germline V gene, CDR1 is ENHRY and CDR2 is SYGVKD.

This clonotype has more than one count but fewer than ten. The chain is built from TRBV30 and TRBJ1-1; D gene ambiguous. The CDR3 has 11 amino acids. V lost 2 bases, J lost 11 bases, and 12 bases lay in between. Germline loops: CDR1 GTSNPN, CDR2 SVGIG (reference sequence). The CDR3 protein is CAWSSTLTAFF. The CDR3 coding sequence is TGTGCCTGGAGTTCCACTCTGACCGCTTTCTTT.

A note on this clonotype: A much larger clone lies one base from this, so it may be a read error. This chain links TRBV12-3 or TRBV12-4 with TRBJ1-2; tentative D call: TRBD1 (6 bases). The CDR3 totals 13 residues. Trimming left V 4 bases short and J 4 bases short, with 10 bases between. The CDR3: CASSSGTRYGYTF. As DNA, the CDR3 is TGTGCCAGCAGTTCCGGGACACGCTATGGCTACACCTTC.

The rearrangement links TRBV3-1 to TRBJ2-5; a weak D match, TRBD2 (5 bases). Trimming removed 4 bases from V and 5 bases from J, with 14 bases in between. Per the germline V gene, CDR1 is LGHDT and CDR2 is YNNKEL (reference sequence). The CDR3 length is 14 residues. DNA for the CDR3: TGTGCCAGCAGCCGGATAGTGGGAGTGGAGACCCAGTACTTC. Protein: CASSRIVGVETQYF.

This clonotype was picked up one time. The chain uses TRBV2 and TRBJ1-1, with 9 bases fitting TRBD1. V lost 4 bases, J lost 3 bases, and 12 bases stayed unmatched. This CDR3 is 17 amino acids long. Germline loops: CDR1 SNHLY, CDR2 FYNNEI. The CDR3: CASSGQGGVGAHTEAFF. The DNA of the CDR3 is TGTGCCAGCAGTGGACAGGGGGGCGTGGGGGCCCACACTGAAGCTTTCTTT.

This clonotype has at least ten counts. This chain links TRBV12-3 or TRBV12-4 with TRBJ2-7; 7 nucleotides align to TRBD1. The CDR3 length is 15 residues. With V trimmed by 4 bases and J by 1 base, 7 bases remained unmatched. CDR3 nucleotide sequence: TGTGCCAGCAGTTCGACAGGGTACGATTCCTACGAGCAGTACTTC. As protein: CASSSTGYDSYEQYF.

The genes are TRBV12-3 or TRBV12-4 and TRBJ2-1; 8 bases line up with TRBD2. With 3 bases clipped from V and 6 bases from J, the junction kept 16 bases outside the gene matches. CDR3 length: 18 residues. CDR3 bases: TGTGCCAGCAGTTTCTACTCCTTGAGCGGGAGTAGGCGCAATGAGCAGTTCTTC. It encodes CASSFYSLSGSRRNEQFF.

In its sample, this clonotype was seen a few times. This sequence joins TRBV5-5 and TRBJ2-7; D tentatively fits TRBD1 or TRBD2 (5 bases each). The CDR3 is 13 residues long. V gave up 5 bases and J gave up 6 bases, with 15 bases separating them. The germline V gene has CDR1 SGHKS and CDR2 YYEKEE (reference sequence). The CDR3, as DNA: TGTGCCAGCAGACGAGGGACCCCGACCGAGCAGTACTTC. It encodes CASRRGTPTEQYF. The whole variable domain, remainder taken from reference TRBV5-5 and TRBJ2-7, is DAGVTQSPTHLIKTRGQQVTLRCSPISGHKSVSWYQQVLGQGPQFIFQYYEKEERGRGNFPDRFSARQFPNYSSELNVNALLLGDSALYLCASRRGTPTEQYFGPGTRLTVT.

This chain links TRBV4-1 with TRBJ2-1, with 7 bases aligning to TRBD2. Germline V gives CDR1 MGHRA, CDR2 YSYEKL. The CDR3 is made up of 14 amino acids. Unmatched junction bases numbered 12, after V lost 4 bases and J lost 12 bases. This chain's CDR3 is CASSLGGSGLAQFF. The CDR3 DNA sequence: TGCGCCAGCAGCCTCGGCGGGAGTGGATTAGCGCAGTTCTTC.

This clonotype was observed many times. The chain uses TRBV6-6 and TRBJ2-7, with D maybe TRBD1 (6 bases). CDR1 and CDR2 (germline): MNHNY, SVGAGI (reference sequence). This CDR3 is built from 15 residues. The V and J ends lost 8 bases and 7 bases respectively, with 24 bases between them. As DNA, the CDR3 is TGTGCCAGCCAGCTAGGGGGACCCCTAGAATTGGAGCAGTACTTC. The encoded protein is CASQLGGPLELEQYF.

This clonotype was seen ten or more times. J is TRBJ2-7 and V is TRBV29-1, with D possibly being TRBD1 (5 bases). The V gene's germline CDR1 is SQVTM and CDR2 ANQGSEA. The CDR3 spans 12 residues. Trimming shortened V by 4 bases and J by 5 bases, and 12 bases separated the two germline ends. The chain's CDR3 is CSVGSPTDEQYF. The CDR3 bases are TGCAGCGTTGGGTCCCCGACAGACGAGCAGTACTTC.

There are a few counts of this clonotype. The J gene is TRBJ1-2, the V gene TRBV7-2; TRBD1 might be the D (6 bases). The CDR3 sequence is 14 residues long. Between the trimmed V and J ends, which lost 3 bases and 6 bases, there was a span of 14 bases. Per the germline V gene, CDR1 is SGHTA and CDR2 is FQGNSA. CDR3: CASSFSTGNDGYTF. CDR3 nucleotide sequence: TGTGCCAGCAGCTTTAGTACAGGGAATGATGGCTACACCTTC.

V is TRBV27 and J is TRBJ2-7; 10 bases align to TRBD2. Germline V gives CDR1 MNHEY, CDR2 SMNVEV (reference sequence). This CDR3 has 15 residues. J was trimmed by 5 bases and V by 5 bases; bases with no gene match: 9. The chain's CDR3 is CASSTRTSGAHEQYF. Here the CDR3 DNA reads TGTGCCAGCAGTACCCGGACTAGCGGAGCCCACGAGCAGTACTTC.

The chain joins TRBV7-2 to TRBJ1-1; 7 bases are shared with TRBD1. The germline CDR1 and CDR2 sequences are SGHTA and FQGNSA. V lost 3 bases to trimming and J lost 4 bases; unmatched junction nucleotides: 8. The CDR3 extends over 15 amino acids. The CDR3 DNA sequence: TGTGCCAGCAGCTTGGGAAGCACAGGGGCCACTGAAGCTTTCTTT. This codes for CASSLGSTGATEAFF.